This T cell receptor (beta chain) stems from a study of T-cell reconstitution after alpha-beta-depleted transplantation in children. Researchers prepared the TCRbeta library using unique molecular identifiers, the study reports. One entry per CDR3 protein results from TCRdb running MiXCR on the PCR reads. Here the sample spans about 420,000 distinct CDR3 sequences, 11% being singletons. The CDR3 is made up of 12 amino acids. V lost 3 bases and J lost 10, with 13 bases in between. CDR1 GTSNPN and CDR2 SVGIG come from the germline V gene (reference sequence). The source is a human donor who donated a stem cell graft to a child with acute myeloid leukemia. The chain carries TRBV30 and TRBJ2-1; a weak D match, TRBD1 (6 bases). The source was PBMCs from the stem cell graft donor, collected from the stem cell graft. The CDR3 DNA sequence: TGTGCCTGGAGCAACAGGGCTCACGAGCAGTTCTTC. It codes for CAWSNRAHEQFF.